One TCR beta chain is described in this entry. Template material for amplifying TCR beta CDR3 regions consisted of RNA transcripts. Initially, a first-round RT-PCR of the TCR CDR3 employed the HTBI primer set. TCRdb itself ran the multiplex PCR reads through MiXCR, one entry per CDR3 protein. The repertoire holds around 250,000 distinct CDR3 sequences, with over 20% as singletons. The record originates from a study of T cells in Graves' hyperthyroidism and ophthalmopathy. Germline V gives CDR1 LNHNV, CDR2 YYDKDF (reference sequence). V shed 6 bases and J 6 bases; nucleotides not matched to a gene: 1. CDR3 length equals 11 residues.

Sequenced: blood. The chain combines TRBV15 with TRBJ1-1; 7 bases match TRBD1. This receptor was taken from a middle-aged woman with Graves' ophthalmopathy. The CDR3 DNA follows: TGTGCCACCAGGCAGGGGGCTGAAGCTTTCTTT. This gives the protein CATRQGAEAFF. Variable domain in full (rest from reference TRBV15 and TRBJ1-1): DAMVIQNPRYQVTQFGKPVTLSCSQTLNHNVMYWYQQKSSQAPKLLFHYYDKDFNNEADTPDNFQSRRPNTSFCFLDIRSPGLGDTAMYLCATRQGAEAFFGQGTRLTVV.